This T cell receptor beta chain was profiled in a study of T cell responses to AZD1222 COVID-19 vaccine. Clones were read by immunoSEQ multiplex PCR, and TCRdb kept only the in-frame ones, dropping some. This sample has some 180,000 clones, with just over 90% found just once. In its sample, this clone was seen once. Source: peripheral blood, taken 28 days after the second dose of the MenACWY control vaccine. The receptor was isolated from an adult who received the MenACWY meningococcal vaccine as a control.

CDR3 sequence (DNA): TGTGCCAGCTCATCGTTTGGGGGGGCTAACACTGAAGCTTTCTTT. Translation gives CASSSFGGANTEAFF. This sequence joins TRBV18 and TRBJ1-1; D is possibly TRBD1 (6 bases). The CDR3 is made up of 15 amino acids. Trimming shortened V by 5 bases and J by 2 bases, and 15 bases separated the two germline ends. Germline V gene sequence: CDR1 KGHSH, CDR2 LQKENI.